These 21 T cell receptor beta chains share one sample of origin, sequenced in a study of cytomegalovirus exposure and HLA in healthy donors. This table comes from immunoSEQ multiplex PCR, and its TCRdb copy is limited to in-frame clones, with some not included. The sample carries 150,000 to 200,000 clones, about 81% recorded once. The sample consisted of PBMCs. Receptor source: a woman in her 30s in good health and CMV-seronegative.

This chain connects TRBV11-3 to TRBJ2-2; TRBD1 matches 8 bases. Per germline, CDR1 SGHNT and CDR2 YENEEA. V was pared by 6 bases and J by 2 bases, with 5 bases of the junction left unmatched. The CDR3 runs to 15 residues. As DNA, the CDR3 is TGTGCCAGCAGTCCAGGACAGGGAAACACCGGGGAGCTGTTTTTT. Amino acid sequence: CASSPGQGNTGELFF.

The chain combines TRBV10-3 with TRBJ2-3; maybe TRBD2 (6 bases). This CDR3 is built from 15 residues. Germline CDR1 ENHRY, CDR2 SYGVKD. With 6 bases removed from V and 4 bases from J, the gap between germline ends came to 17 bases. The CDR3 sequence is CAIRGGPIASDTQYF. CDR3 coding DNA: TGTGCCATCAGGGGGGGACCCATAGCGTCAGATACGCAGTATTTT.

The CDR3 protein is CASSYGRTDTQYF. CDR3 nucleotide sequence: TGTGCCAGTAGTTACGGTCGCACAGATACGCAGTATTTT. The J gene is TRBJ2-3, the V gene TRBV19; D not certain. V was pared by 5 bases and J by 1 base, with 7 bases between. Germline CDR1 is LNHDA and CDR2 is SQIVND (reference sequence). There are 13 residues in the CDR3.

This chain joins TRBV5-1 and TRBJ2-2, with D maybe TRBD1 (5 bases). V was trimmed by 6 bases and J by 1 base, leaving 10 bases between them. Germline CDR1 reads SGHRS; CDR2 reads YFSETQ. The CDR3 length is 14 residues. In DNA, the CDR3 is TGCGCCAGCATGGACATGAGGAACACCGGGGAGCTGTTTTTT. Translation gives CASMDMRNTGELFF. The whole variable domain, remainder taken from reference TRBV5-1 and TRBJ2-2, is KAGVTQTPRYLIKTRGQQVTLSCSPISGHRSVSWYQQTPGQGLQFLFEYFSETQRNKGNFPGRFSGRQFSNSRSEMNVSTLELGDSALYLCASMDMRNTGELFFGEGSRLTVL.

The table lists this clone with a few counts. The V gene is TRBV29-1, the J gene TRBJ1-2; 8 bases are a match to TRBD1. Germline V gene sequence: CDR1 SQVTM, CDR2 ANQGSEA. The V and J ends lost 4 bases and 3 bases, in that order; junction bases with no gene match: 1. The CDR3 has 12 amino acids. DNA for the CDR3: TGCAGCGTTGCACAGGGGGACTATGGCTACACCTTC. Encoded protein: CSVAQGDYGYTF.

In this sample, this clone turned up a few times. The V call is TRBV19, the J call TRBJ1-5; TRBD1 aligns across 7 bases. After removal of 4 bases from V and 6 bases from J, the junction contained 6 bases not matched to a gene. The CDR3 is 14 amino acids. The germline CDR1 and CDR2 sequences are LNHDA and SQIVND (reference sequence). The CDR3 nucleotides are TGTGCCAGTAGTACTACAGGGGCTCGTCAGCCCCAGCATTTT. As protein: CASSTTGARQPQHF.

This clone showed up just once. The chain has TRBV4-2 and TRBJ2-4; 10 nucleotides line up with TRBD1. Germline trimming cut 0 bases from V and 7 bases from J; bases unmatched to any gene: 6. This CDR3 is built from 16 residues. CDR1 LGHNA and CDR2 YNFKEQ come from the germline V gene. CDR3 nucleotides: TGTGCCAGCAGCCAAGATTGGGGACAGGGGAGCAACATTCAGTACTTC. It is translated as CASSQDWGQGSNIQYF.

V usage is TRBV30 and J usage is TRBJ2-3; TRBD2 agrees at 12 bases. The CDR3 is 15 residues long. CDR1 is GTSNPN, CDR2 SVGIG, per germline (reference sequence). The V segment lost 1 base and the J segment 3 bases; nucleotides outside the gene matches: 2. Here the CDR3 reads CAWSGLAGVTDTQYF. As DNA, the CDR3 is TGTGCCTGGAGTGGACTAGCGGGAGTGACAGATACGCAGTATTTT. Supplemented by reference TRBV30 and TRBJ2-3, the full variable domain reads SQTIHQWPATLVQPVGSPLSLECTVEGTSNPNLYWYRQAAGRGLQLLFYSVGIGQISSEVPQNLSASRPQDRQFILSSKKLLLSDSGFYLCAWSGLAGVTDTQYFGPGTRLTVL.

Here the CDR3 reads CSVEGQGAPATQYF. CDR3 DNA sequence: TGCAGCGTGGAGGGACAGGGGGCCCCGGCGACCCAGTACTTC. V usage is TRBV29-1 and J usage is TRBJ2-5; 12 bases are a match to TRBD1. V trimming: 6 bases; J trimming: 7 bases; junction bases outside the gene matches: 9. Germline V gives CDR1 SQVTM, CDR2 ANQGSEA. There are 14 residues in the CDR3.

The chain joins TRBV6-6 to TRBJ1-4; 7 nucleotides match TRBD1. J lost 11 bases, V lost 2 bases, and 5 bases had no gene match. The CDR3 spans 13 residues. Germline lookup yields CDR1 MNHNY and CDR2 SVGAGI (reference sequence). This CDR3 reads CASSYIRQGKLFF. In DNA, the CDR3 is TGTGCCAGCAGTTACATTAGACAGGGCAAACTGTTTTTT.

V usage is TRBV27 and J usage is TRBJ1-4; D gene ambiguous. Trimming removed 2 bases from V and 7 bases from J, with 11 bases in between. CDR3 length: 14 amino acids. Germline CDR1 and CDR2: MNHEY and SMNVEV (reference sequence). The CDR3 loop reads CASSLGGFGEKLFF. Written as DNA, the CDR3 is TGTGCCAGCAGTTTAGGAGGGTTTGGTGAAAAACTGTTTTTT.

The V gene is TRBV27, the J gene TRBJ2-1; TRBD1 agrees at 9 bases. CDR3 length: 15 amino acids. V lost 6 bases to trimming and J lost 6 bases; unmatched junction nucleotides: 9. Germline V gene data show CDR1 as MNHEY and CDR2 as SMNVEV (reference sequence). CDR3 sequence reads: CASRYGTGISNEQFF. Written as DNA, the CDR3 is TGTGCCAGCAGATACGGGACAGGGATTTCCAATGAGCAGTTCTTC.

The V and J genes are TRBV27 and TRBJ1-2; the D is unclear. Between the trimmed V and J ends, which lost 6 bases and 0 bases, there was a span of 14 bases. CDR1 and CDR2 from the germline V gene are MNHEY and SMNVEV (reference sequence). This CDR3 is built from 15 residues. CDR3 in DNA: TGTGCCAGCAGAGCAACGGGTACTGCTAACTATGGCTACACCTTC. As protein: CASRATGTANYGYTF.

The chain joins TRBV6-1 to TRBJ2-7; no clear D gene. This CDR3 contains 11 residues. Germline values: CDR1 MNHNS, CDR2 SASEGT. The V end lost 7 bases, the J end lost 4 bases, and 8 bases lay between the germline ends. The CDR3 loop reads CASTVLYEQYF. CDR3 in DNA: TGTGCCAGCACGGTCCTATACGAGCAGTACTTC.

The genes are TRBV5-1 and TRBJ2-1, with 9 bases fitting TRBD1. This CDR3 is built from 15 residues. V trimming: 2 bases; J trimming: 4 bases; junction bases outside the gene matches: 4. The germline V gene has CDR1 SGHRS and CDR2 YFSETQ. The DNA of the CDR3 is TGCGCCAGCAGCTTACAGGGGGCGGCTTACAATGAGCAGTTCTTC. Protein: CASSLQGAAYNEQFF.

The V gene is TRBV27, the J gene TRBJ2-7; D might be TRBD2 (5 bases). The CDR3 has 14 residues. Germline assignment: CDR1 MNHEY and CDR2 SMNVEV (reference sequence). Trimming shortened V by 3 bases and J by 2 bases, and 11 bases separated the two germline ends. The CDR3 sequence: CASSFGLAAYEQYF. In nucleotides, the CDR3 is TGTGCCAGCAGTTTTGGGCTAGCTGCCTACGAGCAGTACTTC.

V is TRBV5-1 and J is TRBJ2-3; D might be TRBD1 (5 bases). Trimming stripped 1 base from V and 2 bases from J, with 11 bases between. Germline V lookup: CDR1 SGHRS, CDR2 YFSETQ. The CDR3 loop spans 15 amino acids. CDR3 residues: CASSLMGPDTDTQYF. In nucleotides, the CDR3 is TGCGCCAGCAGCTTGATGGGGCCGGACACAGATACGCAGTATTTT.

This clone was counted a few times. The gene calls are TRBV27 and TRBJ2-1, with D perhaps TRBD2 (6 bases). Germline values: CDR1 MNHEY, CDR2 SMNVEV (reference sequence). This CDR3 has 16 residues. The V and J ends lost 3 bases and 2 bases respectively, with 14 bases between them. DNA for the CDR3: TGTGCCAGCAGTTTGGGTGGTAGCGGTCCCTACAATGAGCAGTTCTTC. Its protein is CASSLGGSGPYNEQFF.

The chain uses TRBV4-2 and TRBJ1-5, with D tentatively TRBD1 (6 bases). With 2 bases removed from V and 2 bases from J, the gap between germline ends came to 16 bases. Germline lookup yields CDR1 LGHNA and CDR2 YNFKEQ. The CDR3 loop spans 17 amino acids. This CDR3 is CASSQMAGGGGNQPQHF. DNA for the CDR3: TGTGCCAGCAGCCAAATGGCGGGGGGCGGCGGCAATCAGCCCCAGCATTTT.

The rearrangement links TRBV19 to TRBJ2-6; perhaps TRBD1 as D (5 bases). CDR1 is LNHDA and CDR2 is SQIVND in the germline V gene (reference sequence). The CDR3 totals 15 residues. V was cut by 5 bases and J by 0 bases, with 8 bases left in between. For the CDR3, the DNA is TGTGCCAGTAGTGCCAGGGACTCTGGGGCCAACGTCCTGACTTTC. This translates into CASSARDSGANVLTF.

The chain carries TRBV18 and TRBJ1-6; 8 bases map to TRBD1. The CDR3 extends over 15 amino acids. The germline V gene encodes CDR1 KGHSH and CDR2 LQKENI. Trimming cost V 2 bases and J 8 bases; bases outside gene matches: 5. DNA for the CDR3: TGTGCCAGCTCACCAGTCACAGGGGGAGATTCACCCCTCCACTTT. Its protein product is CASSPVTGGDSPLHF. Variable domain in full (rest from reference TRBV18 and TRBJ1-6): NAGVMQNPRHLVRRRGQEARLRCSPMKGHSHVYWYRQLPEEGLKFMVYLQKENIIDESGMPKERFSAEFPKEGPSILRIQQVVRGDSAAYFCASSPVTGGDSPLHFGNGTRLTVT.